The rows below give T cell receptor beta chains drawn from one sample of a study of tumor-infiltrating lymphocytes in localized non-small cell lung cancer. Sequencing was performed with immunoSEQ multiplex PCR; in TCRdb, only in-frame clones are kept and a portion is missing. The profile covers 13,000 to 15,000 clones, with around 72% appearing a single time and 9.4% taken by the ten largest. The sequenced sample consisted of uninvolved lung tissue not adjacent to the tumor. The receptors were sampled from a human donor with non-small cell lung cancer. The CDR3 runs from the conserved cysteine through the conserved F or W. The D gene is left open where the match is weak. Where a row states a size, it is once, few, many or the class of an expanded clone; other rows omit it.

D	V	size	J	CDR3	DNA
.	TRBV25-1	once	TRBJ1-2	CASSVGSGTGYTF	TGTGCCAGCAGTGTTGGATCGGGAACTGGCTACACCTTC
.	TRBV5-3	.	TRBJ1-4	CARNCDNEKLFF	TGTGCCAGAAACTGTGATAATGAAAAACTGTTTTTT
.	TRBV11-3	.	TRBJ2-2	CASSSQNTGELFF	TGTGCCAGCAGCAGCCAGAACACCGGGGAGCTGTTTTTT
.	TRBV2	.	TRBJ2-7	CASSGGLLYEQYF	TGTGCCAGCAGTGGGGGCCTCCTCTACGAGCAGTACTTC
.	TRBV28	.	TRBJ2-5	CASRPGVVGTQYF	TGTGCCAGCCGGCCAGGGGTTGTTGGGACCCAGTACTTC
.	TRBV7-2	.	TRBJ2-7	CASSPLDGIEQYF	TGTGCCAGCAGCCCACTGGACGGGATCGAGCAGTACTTC
TRBD2	TRBV30	.	TRBJ2-5	CAWSGGASGLGETQYF	TGTGCCTGGAGTGGAGGGGCTAGCGGGCTTGGTGAGACCCAGTACTTC
.	TRBV29-1	.	TRBJ1-3	CSVGQVPGNTIYF	TGCAGCGTTGGACAGGTTCCTGGAAACACCATATATTTT
.	TRBV6-5	once	TRBJ2-3	CASSGVYETDTQYF	TGTGCCAGCAGCGGGGTCTACGAAACAGATACGCAGTATTTT
TRBD1	TRBV30	.	TRBJ1-1	CAWGGQTGTEAFF	TGTGCCTGGGGGGGACAGACGGGTACTGAAGCTTTCTTT
.	TRBV4-1	.	TRBJ1-2	CASSQAAGSGYTF	TGCGCCAGCAGCCAAGCAGCAGGGTCTGGCTACACCTTC
.	TRBV13	.	TRBJ2-7	CASSFSYEQYF	TGTGCCAGCAGCTTCTCCTACGAGCAGTACTTC
.	TRBV19	.	TRBJ1-1	CASSPPGGPNTEAFF	TGTGCCAGTAGTCCGCCGGGGGGACCGAACACTGAAGCTTTCTTT
TRBD1	TRBV30	.	TRBJ2-7	CAWSQDRAYEQYF	TGTGCCTGGAGTCAGGACAGGGCCTACGAGCAGTACTTC
TRBD1	TRBV2	.	TRBJ2-7	CASSRGTGGYEQYF	TGTGCCAGCAGTCGCGGGACAGGGGGCTACGAGCAGTACTTC
.	TRBV19	few	TRBJ1-3	CASKDGSSGNTIYF	TGTGCCAGCAAGGACGGGAGCTCTGGAAACACCATATATTTT
.	TRBV5-1	.	TRBJ2-2	CASSSRDTNTGELFF	TGCGCCAGCAGCTCCCGGGACACAAACACCGGGGAGCTGTTTTTT
.	TRBV5-6	.	TRBJ1-3	CASLLGPPLSGNTIYF	TGTGCCAGCTTACTCGGACCGCCGCTATCTGGAAACACCATATATTTT
.	TRBV7-3	few	TRBJ1-4	CASSFEGEKLFF	TGTGCCAGCAGCTTTGAAGGTGAAAAACTGTTTTTT
.	TRBV30	few	TRBJ1-3	CAWSLILAGNTIYF	TGTGCCTGGTCCCTCATCTTAGCCGGAAACACCATATATTTT
.	TRBV7-8	.	TRBJ2-5	CASSMWFRGSGETQYF	TGTGCCAGCAGCATGTGGTTCAGGGGATCGGGAGAGACCCAGTACTTC
.	TRBV6-5	.	TRBJ2-3	CASSYSDGGDTQYF	TGTGCCAGCAGTTATAGTGACGGCGGAGATACGCAGTATTTT
.	TRBV19	.	TRBJ1-5	CASSALYSNQPQHF	TGTGCCAGTAGTGCCTTGTATAGCAATCAGCCCCAGCATTTT
.	TRBV5-8	few	TRBJ2-1	CASSFWGDEQFF	TGTGCCAGCAGCTTTTGGGGGGATGAGCAGTTCTTC
.	TRBV28	.	TRBJ2-7	CASSSGGEGAPIGRAYEQYF	TGTGCCAGCAGTTCTGGCGGGGAGGGGGCGCCCATAGGTAGGGCCTACGAGCAGTACTTC
.	TRBV6-1	.	TRBJ1-4	CASTVRVPTNEKLFF	TGTGCCAGCACTGTTAGGGTCCCAACTAATGAAAAACTGTTTTTT
.	TRBV4-3	few	TRBJ1-3	CASSQEHGNTIYF	TGCGCCAGCAGCCAAGAACATGGAAACACCATATATTTT
.	TRBV5-1	.	TRBJ2-5	CASSFLGTQQETQYF	TGCGCCAGCAGCTTCCTGGGGACTCAGCAAGAGACCCAGTACTTC
.	TRBV5-1	.	TRBJ1-4	CASSSGRGEKLFF	TGCGCCAGCAGCTCCGGACGAGGAGAAAAACTGTTTTTT
TRBD2	TRBV4-2	.	TRBJ2-7	CASSQAGTSGSVTYEQYF	TGTGCCAGCAGCCAAGCTGGGACTAGCGGGAGCGTGACCTACGAGCAGTACTTC
.	TRBV7-2	.	TRBJ1-5	CASSAQGEQPQHF	TGTGCCAGCAGCGCACAGGGAGAGCAGCCCCAGCATTTT
TRBD2	TRBV2	.	TRBJ2-2	CASRRRGTFSGELFF	TGTGCCAGCAGGAGGCGGGGGACCTTCAGCGGGGAGCTGTTTTTT
.	TRBV2	.	TRBJ1-5	CASKRDLDSNQPQHF	TGTGCCAGCAAAAGGGACCTAGATAGCAATCAGCCCCAGCATTTT
TRBD1	TRBV11-3	.	TRBJ2-3	CASSPSTGGAGDTQYF	TGTGCCAGCAGCCCATCAACAGGGGGCGCGGGAGATACGCAGTATTTT
.	TRBV11-2	.	TRBJ2-3	CASSPQGGAVDTQYF	TGTGCCAGCAGCCCCCAAGGGGGAGCTGTAGATACGCAGTATTTT
.	TRBV6-5	few	TRBJ2-3	CASSYRSTSTDTQYF	TGTGCCAGCAGTTATCGGAGTACTAGCACAGATACGCAGTATTTT
.	TRBV7-2	.	TRBJ2-7	CASSRDITREQYF	TGTGCCAGCAGTCGGGACATAACTCGCGAGCAGTACTTC
TRBD1	TRBV30	.	TRBJ2-3	CASDRGLTDTQYF	TGTGCCTCGGACAGGGGACTCACAGATACGCAGTATTTT
TRBD2	TRBV5-4	.	TRBJ2-3	CASSSPGPSGFSTDTQYF	TGTGCCAGCAGCTCCCCGGGCCCTAGCGGGTTTAGCACAGATACGCAGTATTTT
TRBD1	TRBV5-1	.	TRBJ2-7	CVSKGASSYYEQYF	TGCGTCAGCAAGGGGGCCAGCTCCTACTACGAGCAGTACTTC
TRBD1	TRBV28	.	TRBJ1-1	CASKDRGRTEAFF	TGTGCCAGCAAGGACAGGGGGCGGACTGAAGCTTTCTTT
.	TRBV7-2	few	TRBJ2-5	CASSSAWPRGRETQYF	TGTGCCAGCAGCTCGGCGTGGCCCAGGGGCCGGGAGACCCAGTACTTC
.	TRBV28	.	TRBJ2-3	CASSRDTQYF	TGTGCCAGCAGTCGTGATACGCAGTATTTT
.	TRBV30	medium-sized	TRBJ1-1	CAWSIGQNTEAFF	TGTGCCTGGAGTATAGGACAAAACACTGAAGCTTTCTTT
.	TRBV7-2	.	TRBJ2-1	CASSLGPGRADNEQFF	TGTGCCAGCAGCTTAGGCCCGGGGCGAGCGGACAATGAGCAGTTCTTC
.	TRBV28	.	TRBJ2-3	CASSRPQSDTQYF	TGTGCCAGCAGTCGCCCTCAAAGTGATACGCAGTATTTT
TRBD1	TRBV4-3	.	TRBJ2-5	CASSQGHRGETQYF	TGCGCCAGCAGCCAAGGACACAGGGGAGAGACCCAGTACTTC
.	TRBV11-2	.	TRBJ1-3	CASSLDRYSGNTIYF	TGTGCCAGCAGCTTAGACAGATACTCTGGAAACACCATATATTTT
.	TRBV30	medium-sized	TRBJ2-2	CAWEDRGTGELFF	TGTGCCTGGGAGGACCGGGGCACCGGGGAGCTGTTTTTT
.	TRBV30	once	TRBJ1-3	CAWSSTNTIYF	TGTGCCTGGAGTTCCACAAACACCATATATTTT
.	TRBV7-6	few	TRBJ1-5	CASSQDGNQPQHF	TGTGCCAGCAGCCAGGACGGGAATCAGCCCCAGCATTTT
TRBD2	TRBV2	few	TRBJ2-1	CASSEWAGEPYNEQFF	TGTGCCAGCAGTGAATGGGCGGGGGAACCCTACAATGAGCAGTTCTTC